Described below is a single T cell receptor beta chain sequence and its context. No antigen is known for it. One end of the junction varies from germline; a read error may be responsible. Sequenced by immunoSEQ multiplex PCR; TCRdb stores in-frame clones only, minus some. The sample yields around 10,000 clones, about 96% seen once. The record originates from a study of monozygotic twins with cystic fibrosis. Germline CDR1 ENHRY, CDR2 SYGVKD. The CDR3 covers 12 residues. Study-level results: The repertoire was suggested to be naive-dominated, clonality median roughly 0.0093.

The rearrangement uses TRBV10-3 and TRBJ1-1; D might be TRBD1 (5 bases). The sequenced material came from blood. This TCR derives from a boy aged 10-17 years with cystic fibrosis. The CDR3 sequence is CTISERGTEAFF. CDR3 sequence (DNA): TGTACCATCAGTGAGAGGGGCACTGAAGCTTTCTTT.